This entry features one T cell receptor (beta chain) sequence. Its antigen remains unknown. PCR or immunohistochemistry showed mismatch repair deficiency in every enrolled patient. TCR sequencing covered a few patients who responded to pembrolizumab. Generated by immunoSEQ multiplex PCR, the TCRdb table keeps only in-frame clones and is missing some. The table shows around 100,000 clones, with 82% occurring only once. This record belongs to a study of PD-1 blockade in mismatch repair-deficient tumors. About the research overall: Patients had more than ten mismatch repair-deficient cancer types, all previously treated and progressing. General study findings and limits: After pembrolizumab, tumor-resident clones rose rapidly, then generally contracted before radiologic responses.

The V end was cut by 0 bases, the J end by 5 bases, with 13 bases between. This CDR3 region has 15 residues. CDR1 and CDR2 (germline): SGHRS, YFSETQ. This TCR came from an adult with mismatch repair-deficient cancer. This chain uses TRBV5-1 with TRBJ2-3, with D perhaps TRBD2 (6 bases). Specimen: peripheral blood, collected about 33 weeks after starting pembrolizumab. In DNA, the CDR3 is TGCGCCAGCAGCTTGGTTCCAGCGGGTTTAGATACGCAGTATTTT. It specifies CASSLVPAGLDTQYF.